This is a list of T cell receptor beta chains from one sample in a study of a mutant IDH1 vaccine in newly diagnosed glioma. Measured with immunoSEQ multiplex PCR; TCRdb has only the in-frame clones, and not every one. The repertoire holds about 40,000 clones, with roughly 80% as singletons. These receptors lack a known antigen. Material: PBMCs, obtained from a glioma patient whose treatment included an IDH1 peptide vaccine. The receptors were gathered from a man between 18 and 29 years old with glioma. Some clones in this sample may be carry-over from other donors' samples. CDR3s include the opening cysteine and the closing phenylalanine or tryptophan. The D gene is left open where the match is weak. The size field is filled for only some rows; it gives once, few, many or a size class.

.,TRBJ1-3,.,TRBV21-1,CASSKGAPTGNTIYF,TGTGCCAGCAGCAAAGGGGCCCCTACAGGAAACACCATATATTTT
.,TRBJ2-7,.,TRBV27,CASSPSNGAFSYEQYF,TGTGCCAGCAGTCCTAGCAACGGGGCCTTCTCCTACGAGCAGTACTTC
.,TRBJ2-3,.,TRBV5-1,CASSLGTSQDTQYF,TGCGCCAGCAGCTTGGGGACTTCACAGGATACGCAGTATTTT
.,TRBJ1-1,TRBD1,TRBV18,CASSPPQGAREAFF,TGTGCCAGCTCACCTCCCCAGGGGGCTCGGGAAGCTTTCTTT
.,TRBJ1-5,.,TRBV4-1,CASSQAQGGNQPQHF,TGCGCCAGCAGCCAAGCCCAGGGAGGCAATCAGCCCCAGCATTTT
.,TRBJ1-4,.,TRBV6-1,CASGKQVKGEKLFF,TGTGCCAGCGGTAAACAAGTTAAGGGGGAAAAACTGTTTTTT
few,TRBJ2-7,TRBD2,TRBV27,CASSLTAGGPREQYF,TGTGCCAGCAGTTTGACGGCGGGAGGGCCCCGAGAGCAGTACTTC
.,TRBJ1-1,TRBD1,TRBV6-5,CASRATTGWGTEAFF,TGTGCCAGCAGAGCTACGACAGGGTGGGGCACTGAAGCTTTCTTT
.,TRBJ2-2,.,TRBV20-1,CSARGPGELFF,TGCAGTGCTAGGGGCCCCGGGGAGCTGTTTTTT
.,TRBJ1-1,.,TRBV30,CAWRTNRYTEAFF,TGTGCCTGGAGGACGAACAGGTACACTGAAGCTTTCTTT
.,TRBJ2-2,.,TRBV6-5,CASSYGFTGELFF,TGTGCCAGCAGTTATGGATTCACCGGGGAGCTGTTTTTT
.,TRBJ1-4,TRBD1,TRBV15,CATTRQGGNEKLFF,TGTGCCACCACCAGACAGGGAGGGAATGAAAAACTGTTTTTT
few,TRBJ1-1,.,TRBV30,CAWSPGVPTEAFF,TGTGCCTGGAGTCCAGGGGTCCCCACTGAAGCTTTCTTT
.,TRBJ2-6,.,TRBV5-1,CASSDMKGTVYSGANVLTF,TGCGCCAGCAGCGACATGAAGGGGACCGTTTACTCTGGGGCCAACGTCCTGACTTTC
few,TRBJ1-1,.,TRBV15,CATSRLRQQNTEAFF,TGTGCCACCAGCAGATTAAGACAGCAGAACACTGAAGCTTTCTTT
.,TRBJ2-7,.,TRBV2,CASSEGQGSYEQYF,TGTGCCAGCAGTGAAGGGCAGGGGAGCTACGAGCAGTACTTC
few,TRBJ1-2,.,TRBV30,CAWATGVPAHKFGYTF,TGTGCCTGGGCGACGGGGGTACCGGCCCACAAGTTCGGCTACACCTTC
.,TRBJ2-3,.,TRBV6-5,CASSNPGRGPDTQYF,TGTGCCAGCAGCAACCCGGGTCGGGGGCCAGATACGCAGTATTTT
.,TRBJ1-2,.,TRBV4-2,CASSQEKGIPRGYTF,TGTGCCAGCAGCCAAGAAAAGGGAATCCCTCGTGGCTACACCTTC
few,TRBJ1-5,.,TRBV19,CASFQGGYQPQHF,TGTGCCTCATTCCAGGGAGGCTACCAGCCCCAGCATTTT
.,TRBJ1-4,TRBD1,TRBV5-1,CASSRWPDREANEKLFF,TGCGCCAGCAGCCGCTGGCCTGACAGGGAGGCTAATGAAAAACTGTTTTTT
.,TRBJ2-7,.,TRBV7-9,CASQRTDESYEQYF,TGTGCCAGCCAAAGGACAGACGAGTCCTACGAGCAGTACTTC
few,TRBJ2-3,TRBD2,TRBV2,CARRTSGITDTQYF,TGTGCCAGAAGGACTAGCGGAATCACAGATACGCAGTATTTT
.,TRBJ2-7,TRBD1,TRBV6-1,CASSPTGAFSYEQYF,TGTGCCAGCAGCCCAACAGGGGCCTTCTCCTACGAGCAGTACTTC
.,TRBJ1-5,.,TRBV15,CATSRDSNTGTLSNQPQHF,TGTGCCACCAGCAGAGATTCAAACACCGGGACACTGAGCAATCAGCCCCAGCATTTT
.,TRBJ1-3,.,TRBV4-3,CASSQDWGSAGNTIYF,TGCGCCAGCAGCCAAGATTGGGGGTCTGCCGGAAACACCATATATTTT